One sample yielded the 19 T cell receptor beta chains listed below, sequenced in a study of blood T cell repertoires in COVID-19. The assay was immunoSEQ multiplex PCR, and TCRdb's table has in-frame clones only and misses some. The top ten hold roughly 0.25% of the sample, which has about 670,000 clones, 80% to 90% seen once. The sample comprised peripheral blood. These receptors came from a woman aged 18-29 years with acute or convalescent COVID-19.

The J gene is TRBJ1-2, the V gene TRBV5-5; possibly TRBD1 for D (5 bases). The germline CDR1 and CDR2 sequences are SGHKS and YYEKEE (reference sequence). V lost 2 bases and J lost 0, with 14 bases in between. The CDR3 has 16 residues. Here the CDR3 reads CASSFSGGESNYGYTF. CDR3 sequence (DNA): TGTGCCAGCAGCTTTTCGGGGGGAGAGTCTAACTATGGCTACACCTTC.

This clone has only one observation. The chain carries TRBV27 and TRBJ1-5; TRBD1 might be the D (5 bases). The germline V gene encodes CDR1 MNHEY and CDR2 SMNVEV (reference sequence). The CDR3 has 15 amino acids. Trimming took 2 bases from V and 4 from J, leaving 12 bases between them. This CDR3 reads CASSLGAGPNQPQHF. The CDR3 DNA follows: TGTGCCAGCAGTTTAGGGGCAGGGCCGAATCAGCCCCAGCATTTT.

This rearrangement joins TRBV11-2 to TRBJ2-1; weak D call: TRBD2 (6 bases). The V end lost 2 bases, the J end lost 8 bases, and 16 bases lay between the germline ends. The length of the CDR3 is 15 residues. Germline V CDR1 and CDR2: SGHAT, FQNNGV. The CDR3 here is CASSLREDGLDEQFF. The CDR3 DNA follows: TGTGCCAGCAGCTTAAGGGAGGATGGGCTCGATGAGCAGTTCTTC.

The rearrangement links TRBV10-3 to TRBJ2-1, with 14 bases matching TRBD2. CDR3 length: 17 amino acids. V lost 1 base and J lost 6; bases outside the gene matches: 5. Germline V gene lookup returns CDR1 ENHRY and CDR2 SYGVKD. CDR3 region: CAISELLGLAGANEQFF. For the CDR3, the DNA is TGTGCCATCAGTGAGTTGTTGGGACTAGCGGGGGCCAATGAGCAGTTCTTC.

The gene calls are TRBV27 and TRBJ2-5; 9 bases line up with TRBD2. CDR1 and CDR2 (germline): MNHEY, SMNVEV (reference sequence). This CDR3 contains 17 residues. V shed 3 bases and J 2 bases; nucleotides not matched to a gene: 10. The CDR3 region is CASSFLARGGLQETQYF. DNA for the CDR3: TGTGCCAGCAGTTTTCTCGCGCGGGGGGGCTTACAAGAGACCCAGTACTTC.

The gene calls are TRBV29-1 and TRBJ1-2; TRBD1 matches 8 bases. The germline V gene has CDR1 SQVTM and CDR2 ANQGSEA. The junction had 8 bases not matched to a gene; V was cut back by 0 bases and J by 8 bases. This CDR3 contains 14 residues. The CDR3, as DNA: TGCAGCGTTGAAGATCGGGGCAGGGGGCACGGCTACACCTTC. This sequence encodes CSVEDRGRGHGYTF.

The CDR3 DNA reads TGTGCCAGCAGCCCTGGGGCACAGAGCTATGGCTACACCTTC. It encodes CASSPGAQSYGYTF. V gene TRBV9 combines with J gene TRBJ1-2; possible D gene TRBD1, 5 bases. CDR3 length equals 14 residues. The germline V and J ends were trimmed by 4 bases and 4 bases, with 14 bases remaining between them. Germline assignment: CDR1 SGDLS and CDR2 YYNGEE.

The J gene is TRBJ2-2, the V gene TRBV4-1; tentative D call: TRBD2 (6 bases). V lost 1 base to trimming and J lost 3 bases, with 24 bases between them. This CDR3 spans 20 amino acids. From germline, CDR1 is MGHRA and CDR2 YSYEKL. The CDR3 coding sequence is TGCGCCAGCAGCCAAGCCCAACAAGGCACTAGCCGAACATACACCGGGGAGCTGTTTTTT. Translating it yields CASSQAQQGTSRTYTGELFF.

The V and J genes are TRBV21-1 and TRBJ2-7; TRBD2 is the table's D call, not checked against the DNA. TRBV21-1 is an annotated pseudogene. This CDR3 spans 12 amino acids. The CDR3 here is CASSKRGYEQYF. CDR3 DNA sequence: TGTGCCAGCAGCAAACGAGGGTACGAGCAGTACTTC.

This clone was seen more than once but under ten times. The genes are TRBV29-1 and TRBJ1-2, with D unclear. The germline V gene has CDR1 SQVTM and CDR2 ANQGSEA. The CDR3 has 14 amino acids. V lost 5 bases and J lost 2, with 15 bases in between. CDR3 sequence: CSVFAPQANYGYTF. CDR3 bases: TGCAGCGTTTTTGCCCCGCAGGCCAACTATGGCTACACCTTC.

The chain carries TRBV4-3 and TRBJ2-2; D is unclear. V lost 0 bases and J 2 bases, leaving 13 bases between the germline ends. The CDR3 spans 17 residues. Germline-derived CDR1 and CDR2 are LGHNA and YSLEER. The CDR3 DNA sequence: TGCGCCAGCAGCCAAGATTTAAGCGTAGCCAACACCGGGGAGCTGTTTTTT. Translation gives CASSQDLSVANTGELFF.

This clone was observed a handful of times. The chain uses TRBV19 and TRBJ1-1; no clear D. Germline lookup yields CDR1 LNHDA and CDR2 SQIVND (reference sequence). This CDR3 spans 13 amino acids. The V end lost 11 bases, the J end lost 3 bases, and 16 bases lay between the germline ends. In DNA, the CDR3 is TGTGCCGTACCGGAGGTCGGGGACACTGAAGCTTTCTTT. Residues: CAVPEVGDTEAFF. The full variable domain, in which reference TRBV19 and TRBJ1-1 provide the parts outside the CDR3, is DGGITQSPKYLFRKEGQNVTLSCEQNLNHDAMYWYRQDPGQGLRLIYYSQIVNDFQKGDIAEGYSVSREKKESFPLTVTSAQKNPTAFYLCAVPEVGDTEAFFGQGTRLTVV.

CDR3 bases: TGTGCCAGCAGGGGGACTTTCGGAGAAGCTTTCTTT. It encodes CASRGTFGEAFF. The chain joins TRBV6-5 to TRBJ1-1, with D possibly TRBD1 on 5 matching bases. The germline gives CDR1 MNHEY, CDR2 SVGAGI. Trimming left V 6 bases short and J 8 bases short, with 13 bases between. The CDR3 length is 12 residues.

This CDR3 is CATSDGGAWDYGYTF. The CDR3 DNA is TGTGCCACCAGTGATGGTGGGGCCTGGGACTATGGCTACACCTTC. The chain couples TRBV24-1 to TRBJ1-2, with a tentative D call TRBD1 (5 bases). V lost 3 bases, J lost 3 bases, and 13 bases lay in between. CDR3 length equals 15 residues. Germline-derived CDR1 and CDR2 are KGHDR and SFDVKD.

The chain is built from TRBV3-1 (or the pseudogene TRBV3-2) and TRBJ1-1; D gene ambiguous. CDR3 length: 13 amino acids. Germline loops: CDR1 LGHDT, CDR2 YNNKEL (reference sequence). The ends were cut back, 7 bases at V and 8 bases at J, with 17 bases in the middle. The chain's CDR3 is CASTTLRAEEAFF. The CDR3 DNA sequence: TGTGCCAGCACCACACTGAGGGCAGAAGAAGCTTTCTTT.

J is TRBJ2-2 and V is TRBV5-5; TRBD2 aligns across 7 bases. From germline, CDR1 is SGHKS and CDR2 YYEKEE (reference sequence). This CDR3 region has 16 residues. V shed 0 bases, J shed 5 bases, and the junction held 7 bases outside the gene matches. The CDR3 spells CASSLGTLGGTGELFF. CDR3 sequence (DNA): TGTGCCAGCAGCTTGGGGACCCTGGGAGGGACCGGGGAGCTGTTTTTT.

The CDR3 loop reads CASSQGTQPQHF. CDR3 in DNA: TGTGCCAGCAGTCAGGGAACTCAGCCCCAGCATTTT. This chain links TRBV28 with TRBJ1-5; possibly TRBD1 for D (5 bases). The ends were cut back, 5 bases at V and 6 bases at J, with 8 bases in the middle. The CDR3 runs 12 residues. Germline CDR1 reads MDHEN; CDR2 reads SYDVKM.

The gene calls are TRBV9 and TRBJ2-3; 7 bases line up with TRBD2. The CDR3 totals 14 residues. With V trimmed by 0 bases and J by 11 bases, 9 bases remained unmatched. CDR1 SGDLS and CDR2 YYNGEE come from the germline V gene. This CDR3 reads CASSVERAGQKQYF. For the CDR3, the DNA is TGTGCCAGCAGCGTAGAGCGAGCGGGGCAAAAGCAGTATTTT.

The V and J genes are TRBV6-1 and TRBJ1-1; no firm D call. The germline V and J ends were trimmed by 7 bases and 1 base, with 10 bases remaining between them. CDR1 and CDR2 from the germline V gene are MNHNS and SASEGT. The CDR3 is 13 amino acids. This CDR3 is CASKGRGNTEAFF. The DNA for the CDR3 is TGTGCCAGCAAAGGGCGGGGGAACACTGAAGCTTTCTTT.